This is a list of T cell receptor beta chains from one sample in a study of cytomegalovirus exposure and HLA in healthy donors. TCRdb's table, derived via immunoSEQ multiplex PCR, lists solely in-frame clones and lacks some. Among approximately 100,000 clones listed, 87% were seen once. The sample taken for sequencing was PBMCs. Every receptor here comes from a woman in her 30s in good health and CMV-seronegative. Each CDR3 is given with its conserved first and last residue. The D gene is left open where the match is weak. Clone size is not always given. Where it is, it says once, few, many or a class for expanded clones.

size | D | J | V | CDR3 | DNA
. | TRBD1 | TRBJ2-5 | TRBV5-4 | CASSSPDRGMAETQYF | TGTGCCAGCAGCTCCCCAGACAGGGGGATGGCAGAGACCCAGTACTTC
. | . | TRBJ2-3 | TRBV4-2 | CASSQRRTGDTQYF | TGTGCCAGCAGCCAAAGGAGGACCGGGGATACGCAGTATTTT
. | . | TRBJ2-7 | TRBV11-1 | CASSFGDISSYEQYF | TGTGCCAGCAGCTTCGGGGACATCTCATCCTACGAGCAGTACTTC
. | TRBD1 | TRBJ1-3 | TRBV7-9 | CASMWVRRGHFGNTIYF | TGTGCCAGCATGTGGGTTCGCAGGGGGCATTTTGGAAACACCATATATTTT
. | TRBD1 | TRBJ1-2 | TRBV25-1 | CASTPAGTGFYGYTF | TGTGCCAGCACCCCAGCAGGGACAGGCTTCTATGGCTACACCTTC
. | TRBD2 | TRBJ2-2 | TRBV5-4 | CASSFGGKNTGELFF | TGTGCCAGCAGCTTCGGGGGGAAGAACACCGGGGAGCTGTTTTTT
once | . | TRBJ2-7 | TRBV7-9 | CASSFDPDKQYF | TGTGCCAGCAGCTTTGACCCGGACAAGCAGTACTTC
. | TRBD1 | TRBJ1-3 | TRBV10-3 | CAIRGQGAFSGNTIYF | TGTGCCATCAGGGGACAGGGGGCTTTCTCTGGAAACACCATATATTTT
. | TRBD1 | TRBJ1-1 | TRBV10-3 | CAIRTGGGPEAFF | TGTGCCATCAGGACAGGGGGGGGCCCTGAAGCTTTCTTT
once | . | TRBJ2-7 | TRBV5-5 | CATRRGSYEQYF | TGTGCCACCCGTCGAGGGTCCTACGAGCAGTACTTC
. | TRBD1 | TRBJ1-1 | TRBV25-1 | CASSEGTGMNTEAFF | TGTGCCAGCAGTGAAGGGACAGGGATGAACACTGAAGCTTTCTTT
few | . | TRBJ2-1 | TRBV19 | CASSDSGVEQFF | TGTGCCAGTAGTGACTCGGGGGTTGAGCAGTTCTTC
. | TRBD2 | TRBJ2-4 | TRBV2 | CASREQREGHF | TGTGCCAGCAGAGAACAGCGGGAAGGGCACTTC
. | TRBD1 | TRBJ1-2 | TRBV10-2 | CASSAAGTGDGYTF | TGCGCCAGCAGTGCCGCCGGAACAGGGGATGGCTACACCTTC
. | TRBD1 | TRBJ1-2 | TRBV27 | CASSPQGDPMNYGYTF | TGTGCCAGCAGTCCTCAGGGGGACCCAATGAACTATGGCTACACCTTC
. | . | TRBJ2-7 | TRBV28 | CASSLGLRPPYEQYF | TGTGCCAGCAGTTTAGGGCTACGACCCCCCTACGAGCAGTACTTC
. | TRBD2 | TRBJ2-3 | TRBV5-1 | CASSWKWGLAGETSTDTQYF | TGCGCCAGCAGCTGGAAGTGGGGACTAGCGGGCGAAACTAGCACAGATACGCAGTATTTT
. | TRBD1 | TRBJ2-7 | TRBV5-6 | CASSGDRGDEQYF | TGTGCCAGCAGCGGAGACAGGGGGGACGAGCAGTACTTC
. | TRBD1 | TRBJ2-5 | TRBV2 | CASSGTGRGETQYF | TGTGCCAGCAGTGGGACAGGGCGTGGAGAGACCCAGTACTTC
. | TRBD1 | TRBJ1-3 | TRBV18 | CASSHRGPGNTIYF | TGTGCCAGCTCACACAGGGGGCCTGGAAACACCATATATTTT
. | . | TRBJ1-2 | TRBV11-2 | CASSTRVSGFYGYTF | TGTGCCAGCAGCACCAGGGTTTCAGGGTTCTATGGCTACACCTTC
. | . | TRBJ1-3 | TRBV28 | CASSFLPRASGNTIYF | TGTGCCAGCAGTTTCCTCCCCCGCGCCTCTGGAAACACCATATATTTT
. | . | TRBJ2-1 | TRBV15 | CATSREGQGVYEQFF | TGTGCCACCAGCAGAGAAGGCCAGGGTGTCTATGAGCAGTTCTTC
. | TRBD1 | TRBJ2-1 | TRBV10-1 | CASGPGQGASEQFF | TGCGCCAGCGGGCCGGGACAGGGGGCGTCTGAGCAGTTCTTC
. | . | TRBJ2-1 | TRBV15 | CATSSRLGPINMWEQFF | TGTGCCACCAGCAGCAGATTGGGCCCGATTAATATGTGGGAGCAGTTCTTC
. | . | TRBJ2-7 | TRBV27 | CASSFSGARAFYEQYF | TGTGCCAGCAGTTTTTCGGGAGCTAGAGCTTTCTACGAGCAGTACTTC
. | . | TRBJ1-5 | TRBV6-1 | CASSGTSGEQPQHF | TGTGCCAGCAGCGGGACTTCAGGAGAGCAGCCCCAGCATTTT
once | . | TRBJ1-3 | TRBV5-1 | CASSEGGGGNTIYF | TGCGCCAGCAGCGAGGGAGGAGGAGGAAACACCATATATTTT
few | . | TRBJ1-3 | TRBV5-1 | CASSLGTNGNTIYF | TGCGCCAGCAGCTTGGGGACAAATGGAAACACCATATATTTT
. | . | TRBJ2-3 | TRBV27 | CASRFIGASTDTQYF | TGTGCCAGCAGATTCATAGGGGCTAGCACAGATACGCAGTATTTT
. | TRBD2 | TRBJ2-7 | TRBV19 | CASSNLAGATYEQYF | TGTGCCAGTAGTAACCTAGCGGGAGCCACCTACGAGCAGTACTTC
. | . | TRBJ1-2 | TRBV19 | CASSILRGHGYTF | TGTGCCAGTAGCATCCTCAGGGGACATGGCTACACCTTC
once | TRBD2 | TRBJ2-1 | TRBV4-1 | CASSQLAGEYNEQFF | TGCGCCAGCAGCCAACTAGCGGGGGAGTACAATGAGCAGTTCTTC
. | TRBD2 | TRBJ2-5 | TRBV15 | CATSRERFLAGDHF | TGTGCCACCAGCAGAGAAAGGTTCCTAGCGGGAGATCACTTC
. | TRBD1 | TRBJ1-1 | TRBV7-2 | CASSPQTGTTEAFF | TGTGCCAGCAGCCCGCAGACAGGGACCACTGAAGCTTTCTTT
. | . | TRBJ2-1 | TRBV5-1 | CASSLAPGAAQYNEQFF | TGCGCCAGCAGCTTGGCCCCCGGAGCGGCCCAATACAATGAGCAGTTCTTC
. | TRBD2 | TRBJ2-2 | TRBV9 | CASSVNKAGATGELFF | TGTGCCAGCAGCGTCAATAAAGCGGGGGCCACCGGGGAGCTGTTTTTT
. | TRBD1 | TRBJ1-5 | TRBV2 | CASSETGSDRTHQPQHF | TGTGCCAGCAGTGAAACGGGCTCGGACAGGACCCATCAGCCCCAGCATTTT
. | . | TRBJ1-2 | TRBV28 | CASSLSGRGYTF | TGTGCCAGCAGTTTATCGGGTCGCGGCTACACCTTC
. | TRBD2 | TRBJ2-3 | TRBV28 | CASNLGGVSQYF | TGTGCCAGCAACCTTGGGGGGGTCTCGCAGTATTTT
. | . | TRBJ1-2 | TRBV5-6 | CASTLINYGYTF | TGTGCCAGCACCCTAATTAACTATGGCTACACCTTC
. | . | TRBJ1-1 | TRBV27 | CASSPYGVGTEAFF | TGTGCCAGCAGTCCCTACGGGGTTGGGACTGAAGCTTTCTTT
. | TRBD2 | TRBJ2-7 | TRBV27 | CASSLKSGLAGDEQYF | TGTGCCAGCAGTCTGAAATCGGGGCTAGCGGGAGACGAGCAGTACTTC
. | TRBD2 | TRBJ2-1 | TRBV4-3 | CASSRGTSGSSVYNEQFF | TGCGCCAGCAGCCGTGGGACTAGCGGGAGCAGCGTATACAATGAGCAGTTCTTC
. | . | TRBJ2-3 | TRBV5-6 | CASSLDIFTDTQYF | TGTGCCAGCAGCTTGGACATATTCACAGATACGCAGTATTTT
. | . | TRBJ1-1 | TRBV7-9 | CASSLARILNTEAFF | TGTGCCAGCAGCTTAGCGAGGATACTGAACACTGAAGCTTTCTTT
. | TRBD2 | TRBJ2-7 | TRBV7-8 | CASSSGTLAGDSYEQYF | TGTGCCAGCAGCTCGGGGACGCTTGCGGGGGACTCCTACGAGCAGTACTTC
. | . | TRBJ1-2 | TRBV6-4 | CASSERGPNPANYGYTF | TGTGCCAGCAGTGAACGCGGGCCCAATCCCGCTAACTATGGCTACACCTTC